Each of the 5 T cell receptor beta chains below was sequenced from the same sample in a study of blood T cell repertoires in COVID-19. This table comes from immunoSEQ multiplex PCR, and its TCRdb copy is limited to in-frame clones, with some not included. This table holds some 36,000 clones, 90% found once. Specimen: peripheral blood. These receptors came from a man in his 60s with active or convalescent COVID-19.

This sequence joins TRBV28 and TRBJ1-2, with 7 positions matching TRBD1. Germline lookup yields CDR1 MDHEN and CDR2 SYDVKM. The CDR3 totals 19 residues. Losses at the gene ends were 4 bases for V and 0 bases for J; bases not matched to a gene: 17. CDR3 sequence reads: CASSSFPFTLGTANYGYTF. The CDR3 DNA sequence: TGTGCCAGCAGTTCCTTCCCCTTTACTCTAGGGACAGCTAACTATGGCTACACCTTC.

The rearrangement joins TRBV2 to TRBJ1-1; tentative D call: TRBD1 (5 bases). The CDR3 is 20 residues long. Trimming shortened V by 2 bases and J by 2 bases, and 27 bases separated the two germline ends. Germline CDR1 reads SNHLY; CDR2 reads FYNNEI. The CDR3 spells CASSETEWGLIGRGNTEAFF. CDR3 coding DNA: TGTGCCAGCAGTGAAACTGAGTGGGGCCTCATCGGCCGAGGAAACACTGAAGCTTTCTTT.

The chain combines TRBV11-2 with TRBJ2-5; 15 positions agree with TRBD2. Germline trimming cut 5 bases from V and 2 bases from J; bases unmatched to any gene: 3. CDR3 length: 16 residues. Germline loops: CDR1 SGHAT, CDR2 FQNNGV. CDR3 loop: CASSQGLAGGQETQYF. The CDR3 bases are TGTGCCAGCAGCCAGGGACTAGCGGGGGGACAAGAGACCCAGTACTTC.

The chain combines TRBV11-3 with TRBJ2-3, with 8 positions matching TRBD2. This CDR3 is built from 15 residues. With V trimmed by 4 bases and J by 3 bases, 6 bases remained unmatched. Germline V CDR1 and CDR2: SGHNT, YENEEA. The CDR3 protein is CASSSTGGRTDTQYF. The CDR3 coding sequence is TGTGCCAGCAGCTCGACGGGGGGGCGGACAGATACGCAGTATTTT.

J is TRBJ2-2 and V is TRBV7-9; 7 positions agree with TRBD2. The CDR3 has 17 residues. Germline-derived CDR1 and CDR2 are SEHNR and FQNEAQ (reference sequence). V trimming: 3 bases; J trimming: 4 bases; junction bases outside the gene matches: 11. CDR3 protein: CASSFQYPGGSTGELFF. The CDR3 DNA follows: TGTGCCAGCAGCTTCCAGTATCCGGGAGGAAGCACCGGGGAGCTGTTTTTT.